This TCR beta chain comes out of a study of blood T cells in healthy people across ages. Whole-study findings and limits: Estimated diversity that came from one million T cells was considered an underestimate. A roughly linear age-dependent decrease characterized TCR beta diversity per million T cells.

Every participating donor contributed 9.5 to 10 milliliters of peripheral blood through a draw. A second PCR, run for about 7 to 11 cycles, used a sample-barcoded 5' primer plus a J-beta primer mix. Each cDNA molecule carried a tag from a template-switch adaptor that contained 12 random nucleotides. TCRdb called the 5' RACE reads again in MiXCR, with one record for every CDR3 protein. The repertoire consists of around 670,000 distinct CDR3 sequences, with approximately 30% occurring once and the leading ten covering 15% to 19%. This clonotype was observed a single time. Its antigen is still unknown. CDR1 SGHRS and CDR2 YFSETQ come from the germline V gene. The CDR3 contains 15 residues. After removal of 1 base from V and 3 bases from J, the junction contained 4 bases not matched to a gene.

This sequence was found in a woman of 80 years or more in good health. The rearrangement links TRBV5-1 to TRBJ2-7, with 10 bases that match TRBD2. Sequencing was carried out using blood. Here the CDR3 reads CASSLSGGGYYEQYF. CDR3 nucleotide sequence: TGCGCCAGCAGCTTGAGCGGGGGGGGATACTACGAGCAGTACTTC.